The 11 T cell receptor beta chains in this list originate from one sample, sequenced in a study of CD8 T cells in Susac syndrome. Random hexamers served to reverse transcribe roughly 0.45 to 1 ug RNA. Using its own MiXCR run on the immunoSEQ multiplex PCR reads, TCRdb lists one record per CDR3 protein. The sample holds roughly 75,000 distinct CDR3 sequences, 93% seen once. Specimen: CD4+ T cells from PBMCs. Receptor source: a human donor with Susac syndrome.

This clonotype was counted only a few times. V and J are TRBV5-1 and TRBJ2-3; D possibly matches TRBD1 or TRBD2 (5 bases each). CDR3 length: 15 residues. Per the germline V gene, CDR1 is SGHRS and CDR2 is YFSETQ. Trimming stripped 2 bases from V and 4 bases from J, with 14 bases between. The chain's CDR3 is CASSFGTVGPDTQYF. The CDR3 DNA follows: TGCGCCAGCAGCTTCGGGACGGTCGGCCCAGATACGCAGTATTTT. Full variable domain (rest looked up from reference TRBV5-1 and TRBJ2-3): KAGVTQTPRYLIKTRGQQVTLSCSPISGHRSVSWYQQTPGQGLQFLFEYFSETQRNKGNFPGRFSGRQFSNSRSEMNVSTLELGDSALYLCASSFGTVGPDTQYFGPGTRLTVL.

J is TRBJ2-7 and V is TRBV3-1; D remains ambiguous. Germline-derived CDR1 and CDR2 are LGHDT and YNNKEL (reference sequence). The CDR3 is 13 amino acids. V was clipped by 3 bases and J by 3 bases, with 9 bases between them. CDR3 coding DNA: TGTGCCAGCAGCCACGGGTCAGACTACGAGCAGTACTTC. Translated: CASSHGSDYEQYF.

This chain links TRBV4-3 with TRBJ2-3, with D possibly TRBD2 on 6 matching bases. CDR1 and CDR2 from the germline V gene are LGHNA and YSLEER. Trimming stripped 0 bases from V and 1 base from J, with 11 bases between. This CDR3 is built from 16 residues. CDR3 coding DNA: TGCGCCAGCAGCCAAGATCGGGGAGGCGGCACAGATACGCAGTATTTT. Residues: CASSQDRGGGTDTQYF.

The chain links TRBV20-1 to TRBJ2-7; unclear D gene. V lost 5 bases and J lost 1, with 12 bases in between. Germline V CDR1 and CDR2: DFQATT, SNEGSKA (reference sequence). CDR3 length equals 13 residues. CDR3 coding DNA: TGCAGTGCTCCCCCCCTGGGGTCCTACGAGCAGTACTTC. Translation gives CSAPPLGSYEQYF.

V and J are TRBV6-5 and TRBJ1-4; D call uncertain. Trimming removed 2 bases at V and 10 bases at J, with 14 bases between. Germline V CDR1 and CDR2: MNHEY, SVGAGI. The CDR3 totals 14 residues. In DNA, the CDR3 is TGTGCCAGCAGTTACGGCGGGAGCGGAGGAAAACTGTTTTTT. Protein sequence: CASSYGGSGGKLFF.

The chain joins TRBV11-3 to TRBJ1-3; D is unresolved. The CDR3 consists of 15 residues. Germline V CDR1 and CDR2: SGHNT, YENEEA. Trimming took 7 bases from V and 1 from J, leaving 14 bases between them. The CDR3 protein is CASTPRIGSGNTIYF. The DNA for the CDR3 is TGTGCCAGCACCCCCAGAATTGGGTCTGGAAACACCATATATTTT.

The genes are TRBV12-3 or TRBV12-4 and TRBJ2-5; 8 nucleotides align to TRBD2. J was trimmed by 1 base and V by 6 bases; bases with no gene match: 13. This CDR3 is 17 amino acids long. The chain's CDR3 is CASRRYGGAASQETQYF. CDR3 in DNA: TGTGCCAGCAGACGGTACGGGGGGGCAGCTTCCCAAGAGACCCAGTACTTC.

The chain has TRBV4-3 and TRBJ2-2; D possibly corresponds to TRBD2 (5 bases). The CDR3 loop spans 13 amino acids. CDR1 and CDR2 (germline): LGHNA, YSLEER. V gave up 0 bases and J gave up 8 bases, with 7 bases separating them. CDR3 region: CASSQELEGELFF. The CDR3, as DNA: TGCGCCAGCAGCCAAGAACTAGAGGGGGAGCTGTTTTTT.

J is TRBJ2-5 and V is TRBV7-9; 8 positions agree with TRBD2. The V gene end was trimmed by 5 bases and the J gene end by 3 bases; junction bases not matched to a gene: 20. The V gene's germline CDR1 is SEHNR and CDR2 FQNEAQ (reference sequence). This CDR3 spans 19 amino acids. The CDR3 DNA follows: TGTGCCAGCAGCCTCTACGGGGGGGGCCGCCGAGTTCGGAAAGAGACCCAGTACTTC. This sequence encodes CASSLYGGGRRVRKETQYF.

The rearrangement joins TRBV6-6 to TRBJ2-3; tentatively, D is TRBD2 (5 bases). Trimming pared 6 bases from V and 1 base from J, leaving 11 bases between. Germline V CDR1 and CDR2: MNHNY, SVGAGI (reference sequence). There are 14 residues in the CDR3. This CDR3 reads CASSQTGGTDTQYF. Written as DNA, the CDR3 is TGTGCCAGCAGCCAAACCGGGGGCACAGATACGCAGTATTTT.

This clonotype was picked up one time. The rearrangement joins TRBV7-9 to TRBJ2-3, with a possible D match to TRBD2 (6 bases). The CDR3 extends over 14 amino acids. The germline gives CDR1 SEHNR, CDR2 FQNEAQ (reference sequence). V lost 2 bases, J lost 3 bases, and 9 bases lay in between. DNA of the CDR3: TGTGCCAGCAGCTTATCTGCGGGAACAGATACGCAGTATTTT. This translates into CASSLSAGTDTQYF.